Reported below is one T cell receptor beta chain. The antigen is undetermined. This entry belongs to a study of OX40 agonist ivuxolimab in advanced cancers. Turning to the study itself: Partial responses were seen in three patients, one with hepatocellular carcinoma and two with cutaneous melanoma.

Study outcomes and limitations: Partial responders at 0.1-3.0 mg/kg had among the lowest clonal expansion.

The CDR3 has 14 amino acids. Germline V CDR1 and CDR2: SNHLY, FYNNEI. V was trimmed by 10 bases and J by 5 bases, leaving 18 bases between them. Some clones are missing from TCRdb's copy, which holds only in-frame ones; the method was immunoSEQ multiplex PCR. The sample includes 75,000 to 100,000 clones, about 86% of them seen just once. Blood sampling was done at baseline, cycle 4 day 1, and cycle 7 day 1. Source: CD4+ or CD8+ T cells sorted from blood, taken in a trial of the OX40 agonist ivuxolimab. The chain joins TRBV2 to TRBJ1-5, with D unclear. The source of this sequence is an adult with an advanced solid tumor such as melanoma, head and neck, liver or kidney cancer. CDR3 in amino acids: CATSLRLWDQPQHF. The CDR3 DNA follows: TGTGCCACCAGCCTCCGGTTATGGGATCAGCCCCAGCATTTT. Combining the CDR3 with reference TRBV2 and TRBJ1-5 gives the whole variable domain EPEVTQTPSHQVTQMGQEVILRCVPISNHLYFYWYRQILGQKVEFLVSFYNNEISEKSEIFDDQFSVERPDGSNFTLKIRSTKLEDSAMYFCATSLRLWDQPQHFGDGTRLSIL.